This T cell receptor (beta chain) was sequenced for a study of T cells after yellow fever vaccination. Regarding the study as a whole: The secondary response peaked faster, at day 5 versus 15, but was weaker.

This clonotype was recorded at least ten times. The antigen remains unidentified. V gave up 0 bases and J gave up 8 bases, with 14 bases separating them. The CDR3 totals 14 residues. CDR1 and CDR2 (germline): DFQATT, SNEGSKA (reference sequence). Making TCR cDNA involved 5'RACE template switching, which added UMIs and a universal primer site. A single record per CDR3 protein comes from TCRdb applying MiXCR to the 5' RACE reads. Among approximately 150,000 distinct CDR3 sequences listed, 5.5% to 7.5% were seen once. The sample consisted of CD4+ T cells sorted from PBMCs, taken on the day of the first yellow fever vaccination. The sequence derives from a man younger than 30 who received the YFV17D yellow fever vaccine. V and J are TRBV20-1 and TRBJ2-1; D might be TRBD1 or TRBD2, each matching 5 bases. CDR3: CSARDGRGAYEQFF. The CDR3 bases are TGCAGTGCTAGAGATGGAAGAGGGGCCTATGAGCAGTTCTTC.